The clone carrying this TCR beta chain was seen just once. The data are from a study of blood T cell repertoires in COVID-19. Study at large: The study drew acute and convalescent COVID-19 samples from the United States, Italy and Spain. PBMCs, B-cell-depleted T cells, or T cells were the source of the cDNA or gDNA that made up the material.

Those who participated ranged in age from about 18 to 89 years and resided in approximately 23 US areas. How the authors handled the data: Reference gene primer amplification gave nucleated cell count estimates. Produced via immunoSEQ multiplex PCR; TCRdb's table is partial and in-frame only. V and J calls and clone size come straight from that table; D and trimming were deduced from the DNA. There are about 250,000 clones in the sample; 88% occur only once, and less than 3% lies in the top ten. The V end was cut by 0 bases, the J end by 8 bases, with 19 bases between. Germline lookup yields CDR1 MNHEY and CDR2 SMNVEV (reference sequence). The CDR3 length is 17 residues.

The sequence came from a woman aged 45-60 years who had recovered from COVID-19. The specimen was PBMCs or T cells enriched from blood (not recorded which). The chain recombines TRBV27 with TRBJ1-4; maybe TRBD1 (6 bases). CDR3 sequence: CASSLSIRGRGEEKLFF. CDR3 nucleotides: TGTGCCAGCAGTTTATCGATAAGGGGCAGGGGAGAGGAAAAACTGTTTTTT. Together with reference TRBV27 and TRBJ1-4, the CDR3 gives the full variable domain: EAQVTQNPRYLITVTGKKLTVTCSQNMNHEYMSWYRQDPGLGLRQIYYSMNVEVTDKGDVPEGYKVSRKEKRNFPLILESPSPNQTSLYFCASSLSIRGRGEEKLFFGSGTQLSVL.